This TCR beta chain appears in the sequencing data of a study of blood T cell repertoires in COVID-19. Overall study context: COVID-19 samples collected from the United States, Italy and Spain covered acute and convalescent phases.

The germline gives CDR1 SGHTA, CDR2 FQGNSA. The CDR3 runs 13 residues. V lost 5 bases and J 5 bases, leaving 13 bases between the germline ends. Profiling relied on immunoSEQ multiplex PCR, and the TCRdb table lists in-frame clones only, not all of them. The sample contains roughly 160,000 clones, approximately 77% of which appear only once. What was sequenced was peripheral blood. The genes are TRBV7-2 and TRBJ2-7, with D uncertain. The source is a woman of 80 years or more with active or convalescent COVID-19. CDR3 sequence (DNA): TGTGCCAGCAGCCCCGCTAGTTCCCACGAGCAGTACTTC. Protein product: CASSPASSHEQYF. The variable domain in full, completed from reference TRBV7-2 and TRBJ2-7, reads GAGVSQSPSNKVTEKGKDVELRCDPISGHTALYWYRQSLGQGLEFLIYFQGNSAPDKSGLPSDRFSAERTGGSVSTLTIQRTQQEDSAVYLCASSPASSHEQYFGPGTRLTVT.